A single sample gave rise to the 26 T cell receptor beta chains below, sequenced in a study of control samples from healthy donors and cancer patients. Measured with immunoSEQ multiplex PCR; TCRdb has only the in-frame clones, and not every one. Altogether approximately 100,000 clones are present, 88% being singletons, with the ten largest covering roughly 14%. The sequenced material came from blood. These receptors were taken from a man younger than 40 in good health.

There are a few counts of this clone. This chain connects TRBV4-3 to TRBJ2-7; 7 bases agree with TRBD1. Germline CDR1 is LGHNA and CDR2 is YSLEER. The trim removed 1 base at V and 4 bases at J, leaving 4 bases unmatched. This CDR3 contains 14 residues. The CDR3 sequence is CASSQATQGYEQYF. CDR3 nucleotides: TGCGCCAGCAGCCAAGCGACACAGGGGTACGAGCAGTACTTC.

This chain connects TRBV11-1 to TRBJ2-3; the D is unclear. In germline, CDR1 is SGHAT, CDR2 FQDESV (reference sequence). The CDR3 has 13 amino acids. The germline V and J ends were trimmed by 2 bases and 1 base, with 4 bases remaining between them. CDR3 residues: CASSLTGTDTQYF. As DNA, the CDR3 is TGTGCCAGCAGCTTAACAGGCACAGATACGCAGTATTTT.

This sequence joins TRBV29-1 and TRBJ2-1, with unresolved D. Looked up from germline, CDR1 is SQVTM and CDR2 is ANQGSEA. This CDR3 region has 13 residues. The V and J ends lost 2 bases and 6 bases respectively, with 11 bases between them. CDR3 residues: CSVEIVISNEQFF. The DNA of the CDR3 is TGCAGCGTTGAAATAGTGATTTCCAATGAGCAGTTCTTC.

The table lists this clone with a count of one. This rearrangement joins TRBV19 to TRBJ2-3; a possible D gene is TRBD2 (5 bases). CDR3 length: 12 residues. Trimming pared 3 bases from V and 8 bases from J, leaving 9 bases between. Looked up from germline, CDR1 is LNHDA and CDR2 is SQIVND (reference sequence). CDR3 sequence: CASSIGGGTQYF. The CDR3 bases are TGTGCCAGTAGTATCGGAGGTGGTACGCAGTATTTT. Supplemented by reference TRBV19 and TRBJ2-3, the full variable domain reads DGGITQSPKYLFRKEGQNVTLSCEQNLNHDAMYWYRQDPGQGLRLIYYSQIVNDFQKGDIAEGYSVSREKKESFPLTVTSAQKNPTAFYLCASSIGGGTQYFGPGTRLTVL.

The chain uses TRBV2 and TRBJ1-2, with a weak D call TRBD1 (6 bases). From germline, CDR1 is SNHLY and CDR2 FYNNEI. This CDR3 region has 12 residues. V lost 2 bases and J lost 8, with 9 bases in between. The CDR3 reads CASSEQGNGYTF. The CDR3 bases are TGTGCCAGCAGTGAACAGGGGAACGGCTACACCTTC.

The chain joins TRBV30 to TRBJ1-1; the match to TRBD1 covers 9 bases. The CDR3 has 16 residues. The J segment lost 0 bases and the V segment lost 0 bases, leaving 5 bases of the junction unmatched. Germline CDR1 GTSNPN, CDR2 SVGIG (reference sequence). The CDR3 DNA sequence: TGTGCCTGGAGTGTAGGGACAGGGAACATGAACACTGAAGCTTTCTTT. Amino acids: CAWSVGTGNMNTEAFF.

The chain has TRBV9 and TRBJ2-1; D perhaps matches TRBD2 (6 bases). V lost 3 bases and J lost 3, with 13 bases in between. There are 15 residues in the CDR3. Germline V CDR1 and CDR2: SGDLS, YYNGEE. The CDR3 nucleotides read TGTGCCAGCAGCGGACCCAGCGGGTACTACAATGAGCAGTTCTTC. This translates into CASSGPSGYYNEQFF.

The gene calls are TRBV7-2 and TRBJ2-3; D is ambiguous. Trimming shortened V by 5 bases and J by 0 bases, and 9 bases separated the two germline ends. The CDR3 runs 14 residues. Germline CDR1 SGHTA, CDR2 FQGNSA. DNA of the CDR3: TGTGCCAGCAGCCCCTCTTTTAGCACAGATACGCAGTATTTT. Protein: CASSPSFSTDTQYF.

The CDR3 region has the DNA TGTGCCTGGAGTAGCGGATTGACCTACAATGAGCAGTTCTTC. Translating it yields CAWSSGLTYNEQFF. The chain links TRBV30 to TRBJ2-1, with a possible D match to TRBD2 (5 bases). Germline V CDR1 and CDR2: GTSNPN, SVGIG (reference sequence). Trimming took off 2 bases at V and 2 bases at J, with 10 bases between the two ends. CDR3 length: 14 amino acids.

The CDR3 coding sequence is TGTGCCAGCAGCCCGGTATTGGATACGCAGTATTTT. It yields the protein CASSPVLDTQYF. This sequence joins TRBV7-9 and TRBJ2-3; D ambiguous. This CDR3 region has 12 residues. Germline V gene data show CDR1 as SEHNR and CDR2 as FQNEAQ (reference sequence). V lost 5 bases, J lost 6 bases, and 9 bases lay in between.

The J gene is TRBJ2-1, the V gene TRBV5-1; 8 bases agree with TRBD2. Trimming removed 0 bases from V and 8 bases from J; junction bases left unmatched: 4. The CDR3 covers 14 residues. The germline CDR1 and CDR2 sequences are SGHRS and YFSETQ. CDR3 bases: TGCGCCAGCAGCTTGGTATCGGGAGGGGATGAGCAGTTCTTC. Protein: CASSLVSGGDEQFF.

The gene calls are TRBV10-2 and TRBJ1-5; 7 bases are shared with TRBD1. With V trimmed by 6 bases and J by 6 bases, 14 bases remained unmatched. The CDR3 length is 16 residues. Germline V gene sequence: CDR1 WSHSY, CDR2 SAAADI. In DNA, the CDR3 is TGCGCCAGCAGGGAAAGAGAAGCAGGGGGGAGTCAGCCCCAGCATTTT. It yields the protein CASREREAGGSQPQHF.

The V gene is TRBV19, the J gene TRBJ2-7; TRBD1 matches at 12 bases. J lost 6 bases, V lost 5 bases, and 11 bases had no gene match. This CDR3 has 16 residues. Germline V gene data show CDR1 as LNHDA and CDR2 as SQIVND (reference sequence). The CDR3 bases are TGTGCCAGTAGTCCCCGGGACAGGGGGCGCCTGTCCGAGCAGTACTTC. Protein sequence: CASSPRDRGRLSEQYF. Using reference TRBV19 and TRBJ2-7 for the parts outside the CDR3, the full variable domain is DGGITQSPKYLFRKEGQNVTLSCEQNLNHDAMYWYRQDPGQGLRLIYYSQIVNDFQKGDIAEGYSVSREKKESFPLTVTSAQKNPTAFYLCASSPRDRGRLSEQYFGPGTRLTVT.

The chain joins TRBV28 to TRBJ1-1, with D hard to call. Trimming cost V 5 bases and J 11 bases, with 21 bases left between them. Germline CDR1 and CDR2: MDHEN and SYDVKM. This CDR3 has 14 residues. CDR3 sequence (DNA): TGTGCCAGCAGTCGCGAACCGGGTCCTAACTCGGCTTTCTTT. This encodes CASSREPGPNSAFF.

This sequence joins TRBV12-3 or TRBV12-4 and TRBJ2-7, with 7 positions matching TRBD1. The J segment lost 3 bases and the V segment lost 5 bases, leaving 4 bases of the junction unmatched. The CDR3 loop spans 13 amino acids. CDR3 residues: CASSTGTVYEQYF. Here the CDR3 DNA reads TGTGCCAGCAGTACCGGGACAGTCTACGAGCAGTACTTC.

The genes are TRBV7-3 and TRBJ1-1; no clear D. Germline CDR1 SGHTA, CDR2 FQGTGA. The V and J ends lost 5 bases and 5 bases respectively, with 12 bases between them. This CDR3 contains 13 residues. This CDR3 is CASSKSRNTEAFF. The CDR3 DNA reads TGTGCCAGCAGCAAATCCAGGAATACTGAAGCTTTCTTT.

The chain links TRBV28 to TRBJ2-6, with a tentative D call TRBD1 (6 bases). This CDR3 region has 14 residues. The germline gives CDR1 MDHEN, CDR2 SYDVKM. The V gene lost 5 bases and the J gene lost 10 bases, with 15 bases spanning the gap. CDR3 DNA sequence: TGTGCCAGCAGTGCGACCGGGACACCTAACGTCCTGACTTTC. Residues: CASSATGTPNVLTF.

This sequence joins TRBV19 and TRBJ1-5, with TRBD1 matching 7 bases. CDR3 length equals 15 residues. V dropped 5 bases and J dropped 1; count of bases not matched to a gene: 5. Germline V lookup: CDR1 LNHDA, CDR2 SQIVND (reference sequence). This chain's CDR3 is CASSPWDRSNQPQHF. CDR3 DNA: TGTGCCAGTAGTCCATGGGACAGAAGCAATCAGCCCCAGCATTTT. Supplemented by reference TRBV19 and TRBJ1-5, the full variable domain reads DGGITQSPKYLFRKEGQNVTLSCEQNLNHDAMYWYRQDPGQGLRLIYYSQIVNDFQKGDIAEGYSVSREKKESFPLTVTSAQKNPTAFYLCASSPWDRSNQPQHFGDGTRLSIL.

This rearrangement joins TRBV11-2 to TRBJ2-7; 8 nucleotides agree with TRBD1. The CDR3 is made up of 15 amino acids. With V trimmed by 5 bases and J by 0 bases, 6 bases remained unmatched. Germline values: CDR1 SGHAT, CDR2 FQNNGV. The CDR3 reads CASSPPGTGSYEQYF. The CDR3 DNA reads TGTGCCAGCAGCCCGCCCGGGACAGGCTCCTACGAGCAGTACTTC.

CDR3 residues: CASSPGTFQDEQFF. In nucleotides, the CDR3 is TGTGCCAGCAGCCCCGGGACCTTTCAGGATGAGCAGTTCTTC. The rearrangement uses TRBV13 and TRBJ2-1; D could derive from TRBD1 or TRBD2 (5 bases each). CDR3 length: 14 residues. Deletions cut 5 bases from V and 8 bases from J, with 16 bases between. The germline V gene has CDR1 PRHDT and CDR2 FYEKMQ (reference sequence).

The chain has TRBV6-5 and TRBJ2-7; D is unresolved. The CDR3 spans 14 residues. Deletions cut 8 bases from V and 5 bases from J, with 19 bases between. Germline CDR1 is MNHEY and CDR2 is SVGAGI. The CDR3 loop is CASVTLTPTNEQYF. Here the CDR3 DNA reads TGTGCCAGCGTCACACTGACCCCCACTAACGAGCAGTACTTC.

This clone has just a few counts. This sequence joins TRBV19 and TRBJ1-2; D remains ambiguous. Germline V gene lookup returns CDR1 LNHDA and CDR2 SQIVND (reference sequence). The germline V and J ends were trimmed by 3 bases and 6 bases, with 17 bases remaining between them. The CDR3 loop spans 15 amino acids. CDR3 DNA sequence: TGTGCCAGTAGTATCGGACTGATTAGTCGGGATGGCTACACCTTC. Translated, it gives CASSIGLISRDGYTF.

V gene TRBV11-1 combines with J gene TRBJ1-4; D unresolved. Germline loops: CDR1 SGHAT, CDR2 FQDESV (reference sequence). Trimming cost V 5 bases and J 8 bases, with 15 bases left between them. The CDR3 covers 14 residues. For the CDR3, the DNA is TGTGCCAGCAGCACCGCCGGGCGGGTCGAAAAACTGTTTTTT. This encodes CASSTAGRVEKLFF.

This chain connects TRBV15 to TRBJ1-6; D remains ambiguous. In germline, CDR1 is LNHNV, CDR2 YYDKDF (reference sequence). The CDR3 loop spans 14 amino acids. Trimming shortened V by 0 bases and J by 10 bases, and 10 bases separated the two germline ends. The chain's CDR3 is CATSRDRVASPLHF. As DNA, the CDR3 is TGTGCCACCAGCAGAGATCGTGTAGCCTCACCCCTCCACTTT.

The chain couples TRBV18 to TRBJ2-1, with 11 bases lining up with TRBD2. The CDR3 length is 15 residues. V shed 3 bases and J 6 bases; nucleotides not matched to a gene: 4. CDR1 and CDR2 (germline): KGHSH, LQKENI. CDR3 DNA: TGTGCCAGCTCACCCACTAGCGGGAGCTTCAATGAGCAGTTCTTC. Translated, it gives CASSPTSGSFNEQFF.

This chain uses TRBV7-2 with TRBJ2-3; no clear D. CDR1 SGHTA and CDR2 FQGNSA come from the germline V gene. The V end was cut by 2 bases, the J end by 4 bases, with 10 bases between. The CDR3 has 14 amino acids. The chain's CDR3 is CASSLIGGADTQYF. CDR3 DNA: TGTGCCAGCAGCTTAATCGGCGGCGCAGATACGCAGTATTTT.